The 21 T cell receptor beta chains below all came from one sample that was sequenced in a study of cytomegalovirus exposure and HLA in healthy donors (dated by TCRdb to between 2016 and 2019). To prepare the library, the immunoSEQ multiplex PCR assay was applied. For the multiplex PCR, a mixture combining 60 forward primers for TCR Vbeta segments and 13 reverse primers for TCR Jbeta segments was used. This is the immuneACCESS table as TCRdb keeps it, with only in-frame sequences that have V and J called. A part of the clones is gone; compared with another copy, unresolved V genes explain less than half, and the rest is unexplained. The sample table records 140,000 to 150,000 clones; 70% to 80% of these occur just once. The ten largest account for roughly 2% of the sample. Sequenced material: PBMCs. The receptors derive from a woman between 55 and 75 years old in good health and CMV-seropositive.

The chain has TRBV29-1 and TRBJ2-3; TRBD2 agrees at 7 bases. Looked up from germline, CDR1 is SQVTM and CDR2 is ANQGSEA. The CDR3 is 15 amino acids. V lost 5 bases and J lost 9; bases outside the gene matches: 17. CDR3 in amino acids: CSVTPGLPWEGTQYF. The CDR3 bases are TGCAGCGTTACACCGGGACTGCCATGGGAGGGGACGCAGTATTTT.

The chain carries TRBV7-9 and TRBJ2-5; D is possibly TRBD1 (5 bases). The germline V and J ends were trimmed by 4 bases and 2 bases, with 14 bases remaining between them. Germline lookup yields CDR1 SEHNR and CDR2 FQNEAQ (reference sequence). CDR3 length: 15 amino acids. The CDR3 here is CASSYGAGVQETQYF. CDR3 DNA sequence: TGTGCCAGCAGCTATGGGGCAGGCGTACAAGAGACCCAGTACTTC.

The rearrangement joins TRBV25-1 to TRBJ1-1; 11 bases line up with TRBD1. The germline gives CDR1 MGHDK, CDR2 SYGVNS. The CDR3 loop spans 15 amino acids. The junction had 6 bases not matched to a gene; V was cut back by 4 bases and J by 5 bases. CDR3 coding DNA: TGTGCCAGCAGTGCCACCCGGGACAGGGGGACTGAAGCTTTCTTT. This gives the protein CASSATRDRGTEAFF.

The rearrangement joins TRBV29-1 to TRBJ1-1, with 7 positions matching TRBD1. This CDR3 region has 13 residues. Trimming cost V 4 bases and J 0 bases; bases outside gene matches: 2. Germline CDR1 and CDR2: SQVTM and ANQGSEA. The CDR3 loop is CSVAGQLNTEAFF. For the CDR3, the DNA is TGCAGCGTTGCGGGACAGTTGAACACTGAAGCTTTCTTT.

J is TRBJ2-1 and V is TRBV15; TRBD2 might be the D (6 bases). In germline, CDR1 is LNHNV, CDR2 YYDKDF (reference sequence). The CDR3 totals 15 residues. V lost 5 bases, J lost 2 bases, and 13 bases lay in between. For the CDR3, the DNA is TGTGCCACCAGCCCCCGTTCGGGAGCCTACAATGAGCAGTTCTTC. This sequence encodes CATSPRSGAYNEQFF.

The rearrangement uses TRBV5-6 and TRBJ1-1; TRBD1 agrees at 11 bases. The J segment lost 1 base and the V segment lost 4 bases, leaving 6 bases of the junction unmatched. The germline CDR1 and CDR2 sequences are SGHDT and YYEEEE. The CDR3 consists of 16 residues. CDR3 DNA: TGTGCCAGCAGCCCGGACAGGGGGCGAGGGAACACTGAAGCTTTCTTT. It translates to CASSPDRGRGNTEAFF. The entire variable domain, with the rest obtained from reference TRBV5-6 and TRBJ1-1, is as follows: DAGVTQSPTHLIKTRGQQVTLRCSPKSGHDTVSWYQQALGQGPQFIFQYYEEEERQRGNFPDRFSGHQFPNYSSELNVNALLLGDSALYLCASSPDRGRGNTEAFFGQGTRLTVV.

This clone was recorded a few times. The chain links TRBV6-1 to TRBJ2-5; TRBD1 aligns across 7 bases. The CDR3 totals 17 residues. V dropped 4 bases and J dropped 3; count of bases not matched to a gene: 14. Per germline, CDR1 MNHNS and CDR2 SASEGT. CDR3 DNA sequence: TGTGCCAGCAGTGTTTCCGGGACAGCTGTATCCAAAGAGACCCAGTACTTC. It translates to CASSVSGTAVSKETQYF.

The V gene is TRBV28, the J gene TRBJ1-2; no reliable D call. Germline CDR1 and CDR2: MDHEN and SYDVKM. The germline V and J ends were trimmed by 3 bases and 4 bases, with 12 bases remaining between them. The CDR3 spans 14 residues. The DNA for the CDR3 is TGTGCCAGCAGTTTGACATCTATTCGCTATGGCTACACCTTC. Protein product: CASSLTSIRYGYTF.

This clone was found a few times. The chain employs TRBV20-1 and TRBJ1-5, with D unclear. The germline V gene has CDR1 DFQATT and CDR2 SNEGSKA (reference sequence). V was pared by 1 base and J by 9 bases, with 7 bases between. The CDR3 has 11 residues. Here the CDR3 reads CSARANPPQHF. The CDR3 nucleotides read TGCAGTGCTAGAGCTAACCCGCCCCAGCATTTT.

The chain has TRBV7-8 and TRBJ1-5; 8 bases align to TRBD1. The length of the CDR3 is 15 residues. V shed 5 bases, J shed 4 bases, and the junction held 7 bases outside the gene matches. Germline V gene lookup returns CDR1 SGHVS and CDR2 FQNEAQ. The CDR3 DNA sequence: TGTGCCAGCAGCCTTCGACAGGGGTTGAATCAGCCCCAGCATTTT. The encoded protein is CASSLRQGLNQPQHF.

The genes are TRBV5-1 and TRBJ2-3; 11 positions agree with TRBD2. V dropped 4 bases and J dropped 2; count of bases not matched to a gene: 6. CDR1 and CDR2 (germline): SGHRS, YFSETQ. The CDR3 spans 16 residues. In DNA, the CDR3 is TGCGCCAGCAGCACGGGACTAGCGGTCTTCACAGATACGCAGTATTTT. This gives the protein CASSTGLAVFTDTQYF. Using reference TRBV5-1 and TRBJ2-3 for the parts outside the CDR3, the full variable domain is KAGVTQTPRYLIKTRGQQVTLSCSPISGHRSVSWYQQTPGQGLQFLFEYFSETQRNKGNFPGRFSGRQFSNSRSEMNVSTLELGDSALYLCASSTGLAVFTDTQYFGPGTRLTVL.

This clone appeared a few times. The chain couples TRBV1 to TRBJ2-2; no DNA check was done on the table's D call, TRBD2. TRBV1 constitutes a pseudogene. This CDR3 region has 22 residues. In nucleotides, the CDR3 is TGCACCAGCAGCCCAGCACCCGTTCCCCTAGCGGGAGCTTTGGTGAACACCGGGGAGCTGTTTTTT. It translates to CTSSPAPVPLAGALVNTGELFF.

The genes are TRBV19 and TRBJ1-5, with TRBD1 identical over 10 bases. The V and J ends lost 4 bases and 6 bases, in that order; junction bases with no gene match: 6. Germline V lookup: CDR1 LNHDA, CDR2 SQIVND (reference sequence). This CDR3 has 15 amino acids. CDR3 bases: TGTGCCAGTAGTACCCGGGACAGGGGAGGTCAGCCCCAGCATTTT. This sequence encodes CASSTRDRGGQPQHF.

This clone was recorded only once. The chain recombines TRBV5-1 with TRBJ2-7; 9 bases are a match to TRBD1. The CDR3 spans 16 residues. Germline values: CDR1 SGHRS, CDR2 YFSETQ. V shed 4 bases and J 5 bases; nucleotides not matched to a gene: 13. DNA for the CDR3: TGCGCCAGCAGCGAGGGACCCGGGACAGGGACCCACGAGCAGTACTTC. Translated, it gives CASSEGPGTGTHEQYF.

This clone was seen just once. J is TRBJ2-2 and V is TRBV19; 7 nucleotides agree with TRBD2. Germline CDR1 reads LNHDA; CDR2 reads SQIVND (reference sequence). CDR3 length equals 19 residues. V gave up 4 bases and J gave up 0 bases; unmatched junction bases: 14. CDR3 residues: CASSTGPGSGATNTGELFF. CDR3 nucleotides: TGTGCCAGTAGTACGGGCCCTGGGAGCGGGGCTACGAACACCGGGGAGCTGTTTTTT.

This CDR3 is CASSIIHTGVMNTEAFF. The DNA for the CDR3 is TGTGCCAGCTCGATAATTCATACAGGGGTCATGAACACTGAAGCTTTCTTT. V is TRBV18 and J is TRBJ1-1, with 7 bases that match TRBD1. The length of the CDR3 is 17 residues. Germline-derived CDR1 and CDR2 are KGHSH and LQKENI. V dropped 6 bases and J dropped 0; count of bases not matched to a gene: 13.

This chain uses TRBV7-8 with TRBJ1-1; 7 bases agree with TRBD1. This CDR3 spans 13 amino acids. Germline V lookup: CDR1 SGHVS, CDR2 FQNEAQ. V trimming: 6 bases; J trimming: 6 bases; junction bases outside the gene matches: 7. The CDR3 loop is CASSTQGKSEAFF. CDR3 nucleotide sequence: TGTGCCAGCAGTACACAGGGGAAATCTGAAGCTTTCTTT. The full variable domain, completed using reference TRBV7-8 and TRBJ1-1, is GAGVSQSPRYKVAKRGQDVALRCDPISGHVSLFWYQQALGQGPEFLTYFQNEAQLDKSGLPSDRFFAERPEGSVSTLKIQRTQQEDSAVYLCASSTQGKSEAFFGQGTRLTVV.

The rearrangement uses TRBV5-1 and TRBJ2-5, with D unclear. CDR1 is SGHRS and CDR2 is YFSETQ in the germline V gene. The germline V and J ends were trimmed by 0 bases and 5 bases, with 20 bases remaining between them. There are 17 residues in the CDR3. This CDR3 is CASSLATAGNKVETQYF. Written as DNA, the CDR3 is TGCGCCAGCAGCTTGGCCACAGCAGGAAACAAAGTGGAGACCCAGTACTTC.

The CDR3 nucleotides are TGTGCCAGCAGTACGGACAAGGGGAACTATGGCTACACCTTC. Translation gives CASSTDKGNYGYTF. The gene calls are TRBV7-9 and TRBJ1-2; D may be TRBD1 (5 bases). CDR3 length equals 14 residues. The V end lost 6 bases, the J end lost 2 bases, and 13 bases lay between the germline ends. CDR1 SEHNR and CDR2 FQNEAQ come from the germline V gene (reference sequence).

This clone turned up a few times. The chain employs TRBV19 and TRBJ2-1; no clear D gene. Germline-derived CDR1 and CDR2 are LNHDA and SQIVND (reference sequence). Trimming removed 3 bases at V and 6 bases at J, with 15 bases between. CDR3 size: 15 residues. CDR3 residues: CASSISSLAVNEQFF. Here the CDR3 DNA reads TGTGCCAGTAGTATCAGTAGCCTGGCGGTCAATGAGCAGTTCTTC.

V and J are TRBV10-2 and TRBJ2-4; TRBD2 matches 13 bases. The V and J ends lost 3 bases and 1 base, in that order; junction bases with no gene match: 3. The CDR3 has 17 residues. Germline CDR1 and CDR2: WSHSY and SAAADI. CDR3 protein: CASSDTSGRGAKNIQYF. The CDR3 DNA reads as TGCGCCAGCAGTGACACTAGCGGGAGGGGGGCCAAAAACATTCAGTACTTC.